A selection of T cell receptor beta chains follows, all from one sample in a study of T cell clones after liver transplantation. TCRdb's table, derived via immunoSEQ multiplex PCR, lists solely in-frame clones and lacks some. Altogether fewer than 85,000 clones are present, 70% to 90% being singletons, with the ten largest covering over 2.5%. Sequencing was performed on CD4+ T cells from blood, taken at the 22-month timepoint. These receptors all come from a human patient who received a liver transplant. Some T cells may be provided by the graft donor. CDR3s include the opening cysteine and the closing phenylalanine or tryptophan.

CASSLSRVNYEQYF | TRBJ2-7 | TRBV5-5
CASSTQQETQYF | TRBJ2-5 | TRBV18
CASSRDRGTGELFF | TRBJ2-2 | TRBV27
CASSGTGGNQPQHF | TRBJ1-5 | TRBV10-2
CASSPPGTGQGNTIYF | TRBJ1-3 | TRBV28
CASSPPGTGPDEQYF | TRBJ2-7 | TRBV18
CASSRQGLEAFF | TRBJ1-1 | TRBV7-2
CASSPRTSPDTQYF | TRBJ2-3 | TRBV5-4
CASSRTPPDTQYF | TRBJ2-3 | TRBV18
CASSLADRVYEQYF | TRBJ2-7 | TRBV5-5
CASSHRPGANTEAFF | TRBJ1-1 | TRBV5-6
CAWRSTGLLNYEQYF | TRBJ2-7 | TRBV30
CASTGQTGQFF | TRBJ2-1 | TRBV28
CASSSIAGGPLETQYF | TRBJ2-5 | TRBV13
CASSLRVSNQPQHF | TRBJ1-5 | TRBV7-2
CASSADGAGANVLTF | TRBJ2-6 | TRBV6-4
CASSPLKRGGTDTQYF | TRBJ2-3 | TRBV14
CASSLLGGLSGNTIYF | TRBJ1-3 | TRBV7-8
CASSEEGQFLF | TRBJ1-1 | TRBV6-1
CATSRERLAGGIDTQYF | TRBJ2-3 | TRBV15
CASSNDREAFF | TRBJ1-1 | TRBV11-2
CSVTGASYEQYF | TRBJ2-7 | TRBV29-1
CASSQDARGLRNTEAFF | TRBJ1-1 | TRBV4-3
CASSTTSGLYEQYF | TRBJ2-7 | TRBV5-1
CASSLNLVGAEAFF | TRBJ1-1 | TRBV5-4
CASSTLQRGVLRQFF | TRBJ2-1 | TRBV11-2
CASSIAHEQYF | TRBJ2-7 | TRBV19
CASSPGGSGAAKGYTF | TRBJ1-2 | TRBV7-2
CASSEGKGGGSTDTQYF | TRBJ2-3 | TRBV6-1
CASSSTKRGLAGGETQYF | TRBJ2-5 | TRBV7-2
CASSVAGDTMRYTF | TRBJ1-2 | TRBV9
CASRRDTDTQYF | TRBJ2-3 | TRBV5-4
CASSIDRADTQYF | TRBJ2-3 | TRBV19
CASSLESLAKNIQYF | TRBJ2-4 | TRBV11-2
CASSPPLRGTDTQYF | TRBJ2-3 | TRBV28
CASGLVQGNNEQFF | TRBJ2-1 | TRBV12-5
CASSSGTGNTGELFF | TRBJ2-2 | TRBV28
CASSSSGGDQETQYF | TRBJ2-5 | TRBV5-1
CASTAQGRHEQFF | TRBJ2-1 | TRBV7-2
CASKVTGPGELFF | TRBJ2-2 | TRBV2
CASSFHSGGSTDTQYF | TRBJ2-3 | TRBV9
CASSYGLLGGSGTDTQYF | TRBJ2-3 | TRBV27